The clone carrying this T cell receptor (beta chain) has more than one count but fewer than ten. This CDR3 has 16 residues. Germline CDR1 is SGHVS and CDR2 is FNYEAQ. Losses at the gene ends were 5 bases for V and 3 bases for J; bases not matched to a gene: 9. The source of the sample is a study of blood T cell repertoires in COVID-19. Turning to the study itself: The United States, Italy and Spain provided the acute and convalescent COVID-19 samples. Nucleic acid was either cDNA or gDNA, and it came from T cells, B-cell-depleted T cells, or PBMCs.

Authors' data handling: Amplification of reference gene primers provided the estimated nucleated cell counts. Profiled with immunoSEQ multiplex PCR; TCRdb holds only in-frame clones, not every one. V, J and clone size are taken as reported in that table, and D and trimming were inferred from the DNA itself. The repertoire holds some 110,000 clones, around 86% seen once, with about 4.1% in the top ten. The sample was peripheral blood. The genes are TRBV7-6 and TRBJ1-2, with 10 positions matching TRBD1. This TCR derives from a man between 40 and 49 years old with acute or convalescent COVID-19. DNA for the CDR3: TGTGCCAGCAGCAGACGGGAGGGGACAGGGGACTATGGCTACACCTTC. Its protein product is CASSRREGTGDYGYTF.